The clone carrying this T cell receptor (beta chain) was found a few times. Its matching antigen is unknown. The sample is drawn from a study of response to subunit inactivated influenza vaccine. TCRdb ran MiXCR on the RT-PCR reads and lists one entry per CDR3 protein. Among roughly 520,000 distinct CDR3 sequences listed, about 25% were seen once. Deletions cut 5 bases from V and 3 bases from J, with 13 bases between. The CDR3 length is 14 residues. Germline V gene lookup returns CDR1 SGHTA and CDR2 FQGTGA. The study's findings and limits: Each seasonal influenza vaccination recruits few new T cells, the authors suggested.

The sequence was obtained from a man between 50 and 59 years old who received an inactivated influenza vaccine. The material sequenced was CD4+ T cells sorted from PBMCs, taken about 5 days after vaccination. The V and J genes are TRBV7-3 and TRBJ1-1, with a tentative D call TRBD1 (6 bases). CDR3 sequence: CASSPGAWDTEAFF. The CDR3 nucleotides read TGTGCCAGCAGCCCGGGGGCATGGGACACTGAAGCTTTCTTT.